This T cell receptor (beta chain) was obtained from a study of CD8+ T cells in alopecia areata. This CDR3 comprises 15 residues. The ends lost 0 bases at V and 5 bases at J; junction bases unmatched: 7. PBMCs yielded sorted CD4+ and CD8+ T cells. RNA was isolated and reverse transcribed to cDNA, the sequencing template. This table comes from immunoSEQ multiplex PCR, and its TCRdb copy is limited to in-frame clones, with some not included. The sample lists fewer than 250,000 clones, around 62% occurring once. The source of this sequence is a human donor with alopecia areata. This specimen consisted of CD4+ T cells sorted from blood, obtained at week 0. V gene TRBV23-1 combines with J gene TRBJ2-7; 7 bases map to TRBD1. TRBV23-1 is an open reading frame, and its role is uncertain. The CDR3 loop is CASSQSQKGTDEQYF. The CDR3 bases are TGCGCCAGCAGTCAATCGCAGAAAGGGACAGACGAGCAGTACTTC.